This passage covers 24 T cell receptor beta chains from one sample sequenced in a study of cytomegalovirus exposure and HLA in healthy donors. Libraries were prepared by immunoSEQ multiplex PCR; TCRdb keeps only in-frame clonotypes and omits some of them. The top ten hold about 0.89% of the sample, which has some 170,000 clones, 90% to 97% seen once. Sequenced: PBMCs. These receptor sequences come from a woman under 30 in good health and CMV-seronegative.

V is TRBV29-1 and J is TRBJ2-5; maybe TRBD2 (5 bases). The CDR3 is 12 amino acids. Germline CDR1 and CDR2: SQVTM and ANQGSEA. For the CDR3, the DNA is TGCAGTGTACTCGGGCGGGAAGAGACCCAGTACTTC. Protein sequence: CSVLGREETQYF. Variable domain in full (rest from reference TRBV29-1 and TRBJ2-5): SAVISQKPSRDICQRGTSLTIQCQVDSQVTMMFWYRQQPGQSLTLIATANQGSEATYESGFVIDKFPISRPNLTFSTLTVSNMSPEDSSIYLCSVLGREETQYFGPGTRLLVL.

This chain connects TRBV4-1 to TRBJ2-7, with TRBD1 matching over 7 bases. The CDR3 has 14 amino acids. Trimming cost V 4 bases and J 2 bases; bases outside gene matches: 5. Germline CDR1 MGHRA, CDR2 YSYEKL. The CDR3 region has the DNA TGCGCCAGCAGCCCTCGGACAGGAACCTACGAGCAGTACTTC. Its protein is CASSPRTGTYEQYF.

The chain combines TRBV5-4 with TRBJ2-7; D possibly corresponds to TRBD1 (5 bases). The V gene lost 0 bases and the J gene lost 0 bases, with 7 bases spanning the gap. This CDR3 is built from 14 residues. Germline V lookup: CDR1 SGHNT, CDR2 YYREEE (reference sequence). CDR3 in DNA: TGTGCCAGCAGCTTGGGACAGCCCTCCTACGAGCAGTACTTC. Protein product: CASSLGQPSYEQYF.

V is TRBV5-1 and J is TRBJ2-1; unclear D gene. Trimming cost V 0 bases and J 6 bases, with 10 bases left between them. From germline, CDR1 is SGHRS and CDR2 YFSETQ. The CDR3 is 14 amino acids. The CDR3 region is CASSLVVTPNEQFF. CDR3 DNA sequence: TGCGCCAGCAGCTTGGTGGTAACACCCAATGAGCAGTTCTTC.

The chain joins TRBV18 to TRBJ1-1, with D hard to call. The CDR3 extends over 13 amino acids. Trimming pared 0 bases from V and 5 bases from J, leaving 7 bases between. Looked up from germline, CDR1 is KGHSH and CDR2 is LQKENI. DNA of the CDR3: TGTGCCAGCTCACCACCCGCGGGGACTGAAGCTTTCTTT. Amino acid sequence: CASSPPAGTEAFF.

The gene calls are TRBV27 and TRBJ1-4, with D perhaps TRBD1 (5 bases). V lost 0 bases to trimming and J lost 4 bases, with 12 bases between them. There are 16 residues in the CDR3. CDR1 is MNHEY and CDR2 is SMNVEV in the germline V gene (reference sequence). The CDR3 spells CASSLSSTAGNEKLFF. The CDR3 DNA is TGTGCCAGCAGTTTATCGTCGACAGCCGGTAATGAAAAACTGTTTTTT.

In DNA form, the CDR3 reads TGTGCCACCTTTAGCGGGGGGGCGGTCGAGCAGTACTTC. This encodes CATFSGGAVEQYF. This chain uses TRBV6-6 with TRBJ2-7, with TRBD2 matching over 11 bases. Germline lookup yields CDR1 MNHNY and CDR2 SVGAGI (reference sequence). This CDR3 is 13 amino acids long. Unmatched junction bases numbered 8, after V lost 10 bases and J lost 6 bases.

The V gene is TRBV4-3, the J gene TRBJ2-7; TRBD1 matches 7 bases. CDR3 size: 15 residues. Germline loops: CDR1 LGHNA, CDR2 YSLEER. V gave up 0 bases and J gave up 4 bases; unmatched junction bases: 6. CDR3 amino acids: CASSQEQGLLYEQYF. CDR3 DNA sequence: TGCGCCAGCAGCCAAGAACAGGGGTTGTTATACGAGCAGTACTTC.

This rearrangement joins TRBV6-1 to TRBJ2-7, with a possible D match to TRBD2 (6 bases). Trimming cost V 10 bases and J 1 base, with 14 bases left between them. The CDR3 sequence is 13 residues long. Germline CDR1 MNHNS, CDR2 SASEGT. The CDR3 here is CATELAISYEQYF. CDR3 bases: TGTGCCACCGAACTAGCTATTTCCTACGAGCAGTACTTC.

The V gene is TRBV7-2, the J gene TRBJ1-5, with TRBD1 matching over 9 bases. CDR1 is SGHTA and CDR2 is FQGNSA in the germline V gene. The trim removed 5 bases at V and 4 bases at J, leaving 6 bases unmatched. The CDR3 loop spans 15 amino acids. The CDR3 loop is CASSARDRENQPQHF. The DNA of the CDR3 is TGTGCCAGCAGCGCCCGGGACAGGGAAAATCAGCCCCAGCATTTT.

The chain links TRBV5-6 to TRBJ2-4, with 7 bases that match TRBD2. The ends lost 2 bases at V and 1 base at J; junction bases unmatched: 3. The CDR3 has 15 residues. CDR1 is SGHDT and CDR2 is YYEEEE in the germline V gene. The CDR3 nucleotides read TGTGCCAGCAGCTTTCGGGGGGAGGCCAAAAACATTCAGTACTTC. This codes for CASSFRGEAKNIQYF.

This clone was counted once. The V call is TRBV4-3, the J call TRBJ1-6; 7 bases align to TRBD1. The length of the CDR3 is 13 residues. Germline values: CDR1 LGHNA, CDR2 YSLEER. This CDR3 is CYYRRGRNSPLHF. The CDR3 DNA follows: TGCTACTACAGAAGGGGGCGTAATTCACCCCTCCACTTT.

The rearrangement links TRBV21-1 to TRBJ1-4; no DNA check was done on the table's D call, TRBD1. TRBV21-1 is reported as a pseudogene. This CDR3 has 14 residues. This chain's CDR3 is CASSRTGSNEKLFF. The CDR3 DNA follows: TGTGCCAGCAGCAGGACAGGGTCTAATGAAAAACTGTTTTTT.

The genes are TRBV6-5 and TRBJ1-1; perhaps TRBD1 as D (6 bases). The germline V gene encodes CDR1 MNHEY and CDR2 SVGAGI. The CDR3 loop spans 15 amino acids. Trimming took 6 bases from V and 5 from J, leaving 19 bases between them. DNA for the CDR3: TGTGCCAGCAGACGGGACACCCGAGGGGTAACTGAAGCTTTCTTT. It encodes CASRRDTRGVTEAFF.

The chain joins TRBV27 to TRBJ1-5; no reliable D call. The CDR3 covers 13 residues. Germline CDR1 and CDR2: MNHEY and SMNVEV (reference sequence). The V gene lost 4 bases and the J gene lost 5 bases, with 9 bases spanning the gap. The CDR3 DNA reads TGTGCCAGCAGTTCTAGGAGAGATCAGCCCCAGCATTTT. Translation gives CASSSRRDQPQHF.

The DNA of the CDR3 is TGTGCCAGCAGCGCCCGGGTTGATTTGAATGAGCAGTTCTTC. This translates into CASSARVDLNEQFF. The V call is TRBV7-2, the J call TRBJ2-1; D unclear. The CDR3 loop spans 14 amino acids. V was cut by 5 bases and J by 7 bases, with 15 bases left in between. From germline, CDR1 is SGHTA and CDR2 FQGNSA. The full variable domain, rest sourced from reference TRBV7-2 and TRBJ2-1, is GAGVSQSPSNKVTEKGKDVELRCDPISGHTALYWYRQSLGQGLEFLIYFQGNSAPDKSGLPSDRFSAERTGGSVSTLTIQRTQQEDSAVYLCASSARVDLNEQFFGPGTRLTVL.

This chain uses TRBV6-6 with TRBJ2-7; weak D call: TRBD2 (6 bases). CDR3 size: 16 residues. The V end lost 6 bases, the J end lost 0 bases, and 18 bases lay between the germline ends. Germline lookup yields CDR1 MNHNY and CDR2 SVGAGI (reference sequence). The CDR3: CASSRNSGVLSYEQYF. For the CDR3, the DNA is TGTGCCAGCAGCCGAAACTCGGGGGTCCTCTCCTACGAGCAGTACTTC.

Comment on this clone: A read error may account for a junction end that differs from germline. This rearrangement joins TRBV6-1 to TRBJ2-1; 9 bases align to TRBD1. Per germline, CDR1 MNHNS and CDR2 SASEGT. The length of the CDR3 is 13 residues. CDR3: CACRGQGLGEQFF. Written as DNA, the CDR3 is TGTGCCTGCAGGGGACAGGGTCTAGGCGAGCAGTTCTTC.

The chain joins TRBV9 to TRBJ2-3; D remains unclear. The CDR3 spans 15 residues. V shed 1 base and J shed 0 bases, with 9 bases lying between them. The germline V gene encodes CDR1 SGDLS and CDR2 YYNGEE. DNA for the CDR3: TGTGCCAGCAGCGTACGCGGATCTAGCACAGATACGCAGTATTTT. This translates into CASSVRGSSTDTQYF.

CDR3 amino acids: CAISLGKPSTDTQYF. CDR3 nucleotide sequence: TGTGCCATCAGCCTCGGTAAACCTAGCACAGATACGCAGTATTTT. This chain connects TRBV10-3 to TRBJ2-3; D is uncertain. In germline, CDR1 is ENHRY, CDR2 SYGVKD. This CDR3 has 15 residues. V gave up 6 bases and J gave up 0 bases, with 13 bases separating them.

This sequence joins TRBV5-4 and TRBJ1-5; possibly TRBD1 for D (6 bases). Per germline, CDR1 SGHNT and CDR2 YYREEE (reference sequence). Trimming took 2 bases from V and 3 from J, leaving 9 bases between them. The CDR3 loop spans 14 amino acids. The CDR3 loop reads CASSFQGLNQPQHF. CDR3 in DNA: TGTGCCAGCAGCTTCCAGGGGCTCAATCAGCCCCAGCATTTT.

This sequence joins TRBV6-1 and TRBJ2-7; possibly TRBD1 for D (5 bases). Per the germline V gene, CDR1 is MNHNS and CDR2 is SASEGT. CDR3 length: 13 residues. The V end lost 3 bases, the J end lost 3 bases, and 9 bases lay between the germline ends. The CDR3 loop reads CASSDNQGYEQYF. The CDR3 DNA reads as TGTGCCAGCAGTGATAATCAGGGCTACGAGCAGTACTTC.

The chain links TRBV19 to TRBJ2-3; weak D call: TRBD1 (6 bases). This CDR3 is 15 amino acids long. Looked up from germline, CDR1 is LNHDA and CDR2 is SQIVND (reference sequence). V lost 4 bases, J lost 2 bases, and 13 bases lay in between. This chain's CDR3 is CASSTRDTITDTQYF. The CDR3 DNA reads TGTGCCAGTAGTACCCGGGACACCATCACAGATACGCAGTATTTT.

The V gene is TRBV9, the J gene TRBJ1-1; D not certain. Germline V gene lookup returns CDR1 SGDLS and CDR2 YYNGEE. The CDR3 consists of 15 residues. The ends were cut back, 0 bases at V and 0 bases at J, with 9 bases in the middle. CDR3 amino acids: CASSVDTAMNTEAFF. CDR3 sequence (DNA): TGTGCCAGCAGCGTAGATACAGCCATGAACACTGAAGCTTTCTTT.